This T cell receptor (beta chain) derives from a study of cytomegalovirus exposure and HLA in healthy donors. There are a few counts of this clone. The PCR ran on 60 Vbeta and 13 Jbeta primers. Repertoires were generated with immunoSEQ multiplex PCR, while TCRdb's copy carries only in-frame clones and drops some. The data show more than 95,000 clones, roughly a tenth seen once. The CDR3 consists of 12 residues. Trimming removed 4 bases from V and 9 bases from J; junction bases left unmatched: 1. Germline V gene lookup returns CDR1 LNHDA and CDR2 SQIVND (reference sequence). The chain is built from TRBV19 and TRBJ2-1; TRBD2 matches 9 bases. The sequenced material came from PBMCs. This sequence originates from a man between 35 and 55 years old in good health and CMV-seropositive. CDR3 protein: CASSSGGGEQFF. Here the CDR3 DNA reads TGTGCCAGTAGTAGCGGGGGGGGTGAGCAGTTCTTC.